This paragraph covers one T cell receptor beta chain sequence. This entry belongs to a study of somatic mutations in cytotoxic T cells in rheumatoid arthritis. Study as a whole: Patient blood (approximately 30 ml EDTA) was drawn right after diagnosis, before any treatment.

TCRdb's copy holds only in-frame clones and misses some; the assay was immunoSEQ multiplex PCR. The sample has roughly 15,000 clones; approximately 80% are singletons. V dropped 5 bases and J dropped 2 bases, with 5 bases sitting between them. The germline V gene has CDR1 SEHNR and CDR2 FQNEAQ (reference sequence). The CDR3 totals 12 residues. This clonotype was obtained from an adult with rheumatoid arthritis. Sequenced: CD8+ T cells sorted from blood. The chain employs TRBV7-9 and TRBJ2-3, with D unclear. CDR3: CASSRITDTQYF. The DNA of the CDR3 is TGTGCCAGCAGCCGTATCACAGATACGCAGTATTTT.